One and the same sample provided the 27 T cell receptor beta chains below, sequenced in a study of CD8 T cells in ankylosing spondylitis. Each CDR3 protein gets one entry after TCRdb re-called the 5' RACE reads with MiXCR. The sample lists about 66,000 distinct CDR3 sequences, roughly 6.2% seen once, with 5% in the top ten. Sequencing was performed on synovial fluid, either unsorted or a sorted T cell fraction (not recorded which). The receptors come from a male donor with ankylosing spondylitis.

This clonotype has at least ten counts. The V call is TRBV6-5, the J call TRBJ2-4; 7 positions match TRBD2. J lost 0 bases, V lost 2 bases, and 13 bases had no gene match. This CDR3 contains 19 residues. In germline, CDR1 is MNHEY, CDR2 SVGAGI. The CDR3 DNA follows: TGTGCCAGCAGTTACCCCTTAGCGGGCCGGGCCTTAGCCAAAAACATTCAGTACTTC. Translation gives CASSYPLAGRALAKNIQYF.

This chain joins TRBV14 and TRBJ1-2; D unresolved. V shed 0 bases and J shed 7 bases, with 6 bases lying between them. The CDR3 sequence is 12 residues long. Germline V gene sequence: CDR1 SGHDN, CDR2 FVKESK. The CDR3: CASSQDRFGYTF. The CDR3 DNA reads TGTGCCAGCAGCCAAGACAGGTTTGGCTACACCTTC.

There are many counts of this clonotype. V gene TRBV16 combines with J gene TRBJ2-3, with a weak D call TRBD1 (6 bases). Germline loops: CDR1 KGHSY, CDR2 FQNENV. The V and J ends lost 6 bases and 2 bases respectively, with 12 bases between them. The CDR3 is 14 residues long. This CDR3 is CASSTGIHTDTQYF. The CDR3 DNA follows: TGTGCCAGCAGTACAGGGATCCACACAGATACGCAGTATTTT.

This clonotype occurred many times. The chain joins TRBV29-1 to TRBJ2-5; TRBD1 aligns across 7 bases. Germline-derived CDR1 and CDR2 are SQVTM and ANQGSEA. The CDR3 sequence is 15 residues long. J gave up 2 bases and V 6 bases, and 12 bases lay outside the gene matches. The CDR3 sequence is CSVTQTGRGQETQYF. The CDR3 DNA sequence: TGCAGCGTCACCCAGACAGGGAGAGGTCAAGAGACCCAGTACTTC.

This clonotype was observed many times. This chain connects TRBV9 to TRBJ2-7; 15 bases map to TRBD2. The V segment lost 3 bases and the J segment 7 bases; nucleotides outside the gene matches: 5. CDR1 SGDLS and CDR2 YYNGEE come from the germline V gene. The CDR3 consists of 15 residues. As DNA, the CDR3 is TGTGCCAGCAGCGCGGGACTAGCGGGAGGAGATGAGCAGTACTTC. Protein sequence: CASSAGLAGGDEQYF.

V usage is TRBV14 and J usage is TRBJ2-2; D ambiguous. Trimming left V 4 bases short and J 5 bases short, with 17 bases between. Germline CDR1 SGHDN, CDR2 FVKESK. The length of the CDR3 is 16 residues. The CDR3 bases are TGTGCCAGCAGCCCGCGACTCGCACTACGGACCGGGGAGCTGTTTTTT. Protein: CASSPRLALRTGELFF.

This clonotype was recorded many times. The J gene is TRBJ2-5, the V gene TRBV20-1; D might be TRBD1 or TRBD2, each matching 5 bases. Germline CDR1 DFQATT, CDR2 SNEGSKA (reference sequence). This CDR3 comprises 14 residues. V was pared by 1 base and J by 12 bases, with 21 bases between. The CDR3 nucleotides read TGCAGTGCTAGAGGTCTGACGGGGACCAGAGATGAGTACTTC. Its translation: CSARGLTGTRDEYF.

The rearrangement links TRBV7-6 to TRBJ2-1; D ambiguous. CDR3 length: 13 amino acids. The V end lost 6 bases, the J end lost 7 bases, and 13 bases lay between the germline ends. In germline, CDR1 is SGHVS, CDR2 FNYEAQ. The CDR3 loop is CASSSDRRNEQFF. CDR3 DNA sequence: TGTGCCAGCAGTTCCGATCGACGGAATGAGCAGTTCTTC.

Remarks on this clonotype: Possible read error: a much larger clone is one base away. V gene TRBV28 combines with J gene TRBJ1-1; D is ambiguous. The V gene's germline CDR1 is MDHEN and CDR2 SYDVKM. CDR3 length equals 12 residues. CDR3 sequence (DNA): TGTGCCTGGGGAGGCAGGAACACTGCAGCTTTCTTT. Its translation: CAWGGRNTAAFF.

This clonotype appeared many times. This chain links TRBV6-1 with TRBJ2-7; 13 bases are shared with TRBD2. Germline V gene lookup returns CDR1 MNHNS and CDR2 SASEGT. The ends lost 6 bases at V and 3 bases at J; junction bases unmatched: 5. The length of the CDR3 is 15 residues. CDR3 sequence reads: CASSARLAGGYEQYF. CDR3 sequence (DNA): TGTGCCAGCAGCGCCCGACTAGCGGGAGGCTACGAGCAGTACTTC.

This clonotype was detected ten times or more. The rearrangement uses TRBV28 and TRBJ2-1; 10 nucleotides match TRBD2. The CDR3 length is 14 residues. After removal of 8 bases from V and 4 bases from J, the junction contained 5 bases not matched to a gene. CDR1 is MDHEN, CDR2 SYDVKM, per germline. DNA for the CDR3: TGTGCCAGCGGTAGACTAGCGGGTTACAATGAGCAGTTCTTC. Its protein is CASGRLAGYNEQFF.

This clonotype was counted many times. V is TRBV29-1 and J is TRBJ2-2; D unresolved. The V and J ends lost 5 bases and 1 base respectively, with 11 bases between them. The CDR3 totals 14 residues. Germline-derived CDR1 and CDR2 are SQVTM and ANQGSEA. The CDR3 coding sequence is TGCAGCGTTAAGGAGTTGAGGAACACCGGGGAGCTGTTTTTT. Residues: CSVKELRNTGELFF.

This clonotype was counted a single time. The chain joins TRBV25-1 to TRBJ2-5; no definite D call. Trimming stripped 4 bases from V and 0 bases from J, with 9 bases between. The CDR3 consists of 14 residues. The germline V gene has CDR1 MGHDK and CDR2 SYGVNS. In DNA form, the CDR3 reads TGTGCCAGCAGTGCCGCCAGGCACCAAGAGACCCAGTACTTC. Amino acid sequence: CASSAARHQETQYF.

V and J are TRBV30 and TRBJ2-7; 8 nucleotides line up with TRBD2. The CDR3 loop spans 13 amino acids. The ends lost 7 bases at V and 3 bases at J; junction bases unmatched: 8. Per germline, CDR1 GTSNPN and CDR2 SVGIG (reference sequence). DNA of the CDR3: TGTGCCTATAAGCGGGAGCTCGGCTACGAGCAGTACTTC. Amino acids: CAYKRELGYEQYF.

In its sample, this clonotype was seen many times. The CDR3 here is CASSQARGSGELFF. DNA of the CDR3: TGTGCCAGCAGCCAAGCCAGGGGATCCGGGGAGCTGTTTTTT. The gene calls are TRBV14 and TRBJ2-2; D perhaps matches TRBD1 (6 bases). In germline, CDR1 is SGHDN, CDR2 FVKESK. The CDR3 runs 14 residues. With 1 base removed from V and 6 bases from J, the gap between germline ends came to 9 bases.

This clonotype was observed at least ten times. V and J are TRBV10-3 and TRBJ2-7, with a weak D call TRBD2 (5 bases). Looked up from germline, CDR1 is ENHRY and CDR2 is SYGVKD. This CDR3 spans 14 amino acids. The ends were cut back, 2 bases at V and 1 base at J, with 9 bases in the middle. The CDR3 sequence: CAISEGLISYEQYF. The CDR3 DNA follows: TGTGCCATCAGTGAGGGACTGATTTCCTACGAGCAGTACTTC.

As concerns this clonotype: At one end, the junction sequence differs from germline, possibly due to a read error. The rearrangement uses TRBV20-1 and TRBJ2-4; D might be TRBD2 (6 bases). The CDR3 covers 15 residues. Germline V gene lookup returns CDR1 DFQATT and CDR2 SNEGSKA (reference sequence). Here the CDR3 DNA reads TGCAGTGCTAACCCGCGGCGGGGAGCCAAAACCATTCAGTACTTC. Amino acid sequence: CSANPRRGAKTIQYF.

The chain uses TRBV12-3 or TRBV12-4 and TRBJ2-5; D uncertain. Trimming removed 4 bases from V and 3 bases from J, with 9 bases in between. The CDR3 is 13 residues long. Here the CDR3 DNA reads TGTGCCAGCAGTTACGGATTAGAAGAGACCCAGTACTTC. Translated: CASSYGLEETQYF.

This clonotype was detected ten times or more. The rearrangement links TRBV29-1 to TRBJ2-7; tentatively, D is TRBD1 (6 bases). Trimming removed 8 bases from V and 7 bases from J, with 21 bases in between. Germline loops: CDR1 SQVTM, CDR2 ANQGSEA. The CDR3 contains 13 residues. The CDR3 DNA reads TGCAGCACCGCGGACAGCCCATCACAGGAGCAGTACTTC. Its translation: CSTADSPSQEQYF.

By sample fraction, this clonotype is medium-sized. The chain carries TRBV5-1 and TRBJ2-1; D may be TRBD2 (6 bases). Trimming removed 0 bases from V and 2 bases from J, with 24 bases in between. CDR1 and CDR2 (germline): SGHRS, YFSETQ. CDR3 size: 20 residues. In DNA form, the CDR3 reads TGCGCCAGCAGCTTGGAGGCCAGAACAAGACTAAGCGGGCCCTACAATGAGCAGTTCTTC. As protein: CASSLEARTRLSGPYNEQFF.

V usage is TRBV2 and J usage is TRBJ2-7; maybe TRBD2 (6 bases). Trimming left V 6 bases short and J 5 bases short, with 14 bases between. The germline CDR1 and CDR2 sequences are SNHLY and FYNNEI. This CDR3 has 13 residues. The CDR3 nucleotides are TGTGCCAGCAGACCGGCGGGACGGGACGAGCAGTACTTC. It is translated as CASRPAGRDEQYF.

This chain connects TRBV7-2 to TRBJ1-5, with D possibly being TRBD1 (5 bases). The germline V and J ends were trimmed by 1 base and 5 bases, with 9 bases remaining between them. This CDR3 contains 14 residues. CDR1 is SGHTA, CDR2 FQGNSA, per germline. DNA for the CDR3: TGTGCCAGCAGCTTAGGGGACGGTGATCAGCCCCAGCATTTT. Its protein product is CASSLGDGDQPQHF. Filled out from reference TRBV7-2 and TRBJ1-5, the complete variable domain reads GAGVSQSPSNKVTEKGKDVELRCDPISGHTALYWYRQSLGQGLEFLIYFQGNSAPDKSGLPSDRFSAERTGGSVSTLTIQRTQQEDSAVYLCASSLGDGDQPQHFGDGTRLSIL.

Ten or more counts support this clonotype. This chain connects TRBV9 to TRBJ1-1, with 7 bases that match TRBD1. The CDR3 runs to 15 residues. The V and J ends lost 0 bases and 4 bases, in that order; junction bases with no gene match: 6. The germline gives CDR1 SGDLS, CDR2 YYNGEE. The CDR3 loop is CASSVVGQVGTEAFF. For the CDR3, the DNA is TGTGCCAGCAGCGTAGTAGGACAGGTGGGCACTGAAGCTTTCTTT.

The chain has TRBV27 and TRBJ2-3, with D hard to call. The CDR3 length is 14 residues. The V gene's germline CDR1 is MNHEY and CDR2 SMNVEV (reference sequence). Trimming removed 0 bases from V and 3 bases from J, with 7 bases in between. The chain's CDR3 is CASSLSGQTDTQYF. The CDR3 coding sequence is TGTGCCAGCAGTTTATCCGGGCAGACAGATACGCAGTATTTT.

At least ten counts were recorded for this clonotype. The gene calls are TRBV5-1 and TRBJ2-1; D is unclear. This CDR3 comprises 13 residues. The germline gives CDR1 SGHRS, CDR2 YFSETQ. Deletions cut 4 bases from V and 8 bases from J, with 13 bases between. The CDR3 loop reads CASSPQVGYEQFF. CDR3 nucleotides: TGCGCCAGCAGCCCTCAAGTCGGGTATGAGCAGTTCTTC.

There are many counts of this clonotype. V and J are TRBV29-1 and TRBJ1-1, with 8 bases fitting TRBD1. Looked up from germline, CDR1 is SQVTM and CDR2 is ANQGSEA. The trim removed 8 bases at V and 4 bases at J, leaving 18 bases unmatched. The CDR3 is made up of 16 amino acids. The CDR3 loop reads CSTLKAGGTVGTEAFF. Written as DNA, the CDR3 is TGCAGCACTTTGAAGGCAGGGGGCACGGTAGGCACTGAAGCTTTCTTT.

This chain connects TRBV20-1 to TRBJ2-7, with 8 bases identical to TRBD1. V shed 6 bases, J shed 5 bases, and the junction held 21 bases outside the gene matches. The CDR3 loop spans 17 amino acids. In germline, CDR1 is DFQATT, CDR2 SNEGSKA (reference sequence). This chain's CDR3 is CSASVPSRDRWGNEQYF. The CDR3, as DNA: TGCAGTGCCAGCGTCCCGTCCAGGGACAGGTGGGGTAACGAGCAGTACTTC.